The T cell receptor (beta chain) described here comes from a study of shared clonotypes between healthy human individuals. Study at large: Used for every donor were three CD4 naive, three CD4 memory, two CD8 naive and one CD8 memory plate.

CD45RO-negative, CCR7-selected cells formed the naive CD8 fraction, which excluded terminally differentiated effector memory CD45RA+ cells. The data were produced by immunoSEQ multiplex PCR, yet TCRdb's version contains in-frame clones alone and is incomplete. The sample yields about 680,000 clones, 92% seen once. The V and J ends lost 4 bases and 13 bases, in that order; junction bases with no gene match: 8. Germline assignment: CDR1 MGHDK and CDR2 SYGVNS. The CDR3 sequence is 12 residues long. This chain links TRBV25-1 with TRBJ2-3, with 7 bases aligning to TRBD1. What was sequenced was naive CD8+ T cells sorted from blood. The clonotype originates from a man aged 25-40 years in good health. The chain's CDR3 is CASSVPGQRKYF. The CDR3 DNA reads TGTGCCAGCAGTGTTCCGGGACAGCGAAAGTATTTT.